Detailed here is one T cell receptor (beta chain). Each CDR3 protein gets one entry after TCRdb re-called the 5' RACE reads with MiXCR. Of approximately 110,000 distinct CDR3 sequences detected, 19% appear once; the ten largest clones hold 2.8%. CDR1 is MDHEN and CDR2 is SYDVKM in the germline V gene. V was shortened by 2 bases and J by 0 bases, with 10 bases between the two germline ends. CDR3 length equals 15 residues. The sample originates from a study of human T cells and chemical hapten exposure. Total RNA extraction was carried out from unfractionated whole blood. V gene TRBV28 combines with J gene TRBJ2-5; TRBD1 or TRBD2 may be the D gene (5 bases each). The source is a human donor in good health. CDR3 bases: TGTGCCAGCAGTTTAAAATGGGGGAACCAAGAGACCCAGTACTTC. It encodes CASSLKWGNQETQYF. Combining the CDR3 with reference TRBV28 and TRBJ2-5 gives the whole variable domain DVKVTQSSRYLVKRTGEKVFLECVQDMDHENMFWYRQDPGLGLRLIYFSYDVKMKEKGDIPEGYSVSREKKERFSLILESASTNQTSMYLCASSLKWGNQETQYFGPGTRLLVL.